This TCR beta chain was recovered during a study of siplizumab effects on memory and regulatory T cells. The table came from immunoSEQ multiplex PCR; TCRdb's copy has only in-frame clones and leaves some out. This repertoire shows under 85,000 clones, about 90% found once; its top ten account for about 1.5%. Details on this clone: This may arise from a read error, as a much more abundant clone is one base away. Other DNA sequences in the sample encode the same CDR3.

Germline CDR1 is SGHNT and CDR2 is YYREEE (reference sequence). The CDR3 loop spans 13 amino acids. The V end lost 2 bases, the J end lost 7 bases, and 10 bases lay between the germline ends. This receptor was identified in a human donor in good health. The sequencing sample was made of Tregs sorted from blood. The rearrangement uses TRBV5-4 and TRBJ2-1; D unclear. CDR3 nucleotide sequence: TGTGCCAGCAGCTTACCCGTCTATAATGAGCAGTTCTTC. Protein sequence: CASSLPVYNEQFF.